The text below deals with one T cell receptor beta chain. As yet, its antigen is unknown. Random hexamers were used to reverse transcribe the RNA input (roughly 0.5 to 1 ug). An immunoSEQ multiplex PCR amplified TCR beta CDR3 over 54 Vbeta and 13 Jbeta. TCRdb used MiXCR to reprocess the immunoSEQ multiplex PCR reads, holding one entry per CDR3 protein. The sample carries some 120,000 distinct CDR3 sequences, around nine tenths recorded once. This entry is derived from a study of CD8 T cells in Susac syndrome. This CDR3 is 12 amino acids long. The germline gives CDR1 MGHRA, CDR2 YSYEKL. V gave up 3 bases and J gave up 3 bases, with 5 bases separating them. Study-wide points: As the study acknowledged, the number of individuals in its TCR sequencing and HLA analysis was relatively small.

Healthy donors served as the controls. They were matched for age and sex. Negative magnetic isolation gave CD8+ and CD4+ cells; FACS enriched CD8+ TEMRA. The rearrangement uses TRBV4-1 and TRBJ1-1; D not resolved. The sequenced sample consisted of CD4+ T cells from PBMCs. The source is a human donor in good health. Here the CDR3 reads CASSQPYTEAFF. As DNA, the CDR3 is TGCGCCAGCAGCCAGCCTTACACTGAAGCTTTCTTT.